These T cell receptor beta chains were read from a single sample in a study of blood T cell repertoires in COVID-19. Only in-frame clones appear in the TCRdb table, and some are missing; sequencing was by immunoSEQ multiplex PCR. Here the sample spans about 91,000 clones, around 80% being singletons. The material sequenced was peripheral blood. The receptors were gathered from a man in his forties or fifties with active or convalescent COVID-19. CDR3s include the opening cysteine and the closing phenylalanine or tryptophan. A D gene is named only where the DNA matches it firmly. Only some rows state a clone size, as once, few, many or a class for expanded clones.

d_call: NA
j_call: TRBJ1-6
clone_size: NA
v_call: TRBV4-1
cdr3_nt: TGCGCCAGCAGCCAAGTCCCCCGGGTCTCGGATTCACCCCTCCACTTT
cdr3_aa: CASSQVPRVSDSPLHF

d_call: NA
j_call: TRBJ2-3
clone_size: NA
v_call: TRBV27
cdr3_nt: TGTGCCAGCAGTTTATCGACGGGAGATACGCAGTATTTT
cdr3_aa: CASSLSTGDTQYF

d_call: NA
j_call: TRBJ1-1
clone_size: few
v_call: TRBV6-2/TRBV6-3
cdr3_nt: TGTGCCAGCAGTCACAGGGTACTCACTGAAGCTTTCTTT
cdr3_aa: CASSHRVLTEAFF

d_call: TRBD2
j_call: TRBJ2-1
clone_size: NA
v_call: TRBV28
cdr3_nt: TGTGCCAGCAGTGATAGCGGGGGGGCCTATTACAATGAGCAGTTCTTC
cdr3_aa: CASSDSGGAYYNEQFF

d_call: NA
j_call: TRBJ1-2
clone_size: NA
v_call: TRBV5-6
cdr3_nt: TGTGCCAGCAGCGGGCCTGTCGGGGAGGGCTACACCTTC
cdr3_aa: CASSGPVGEGYTF

d_call: TRBD1
j_call: TRBJ1-5
clone_size: NA
v_call: TRBV2
cdr3_nt: TGTGCCAGATGTCGGGACAGGGGCTTTAGTCAGCCCCAGCATTTT
cdr3_aa: CARCRDRGFSQPQHF

d_call: NA
j_call: TRBJ1-3
clone_size: NA
v_call: TRBV3-1/TRBV3-2
cdr3_nt: TGTGCCAGCAGCCAAGGGGGCACCTCTGGAAACACCATATATTTT
cdr3_aa: CASSQGGTSGNTIYF

d_call: NA
j_call: TRBJ1-1
clone_size: NA
v_call: TRBV4-1
cdr3_nt: TGCGCCAGCAGCCAAGGGCCAGTGAACACTGAAGCTTTCTTT
cdr3_aa: CASSQGPVNTEAFF

d_call: NA
j_call: TRBJ1-1
clone_size: NA
v_call: TRBV6-5
cdr3_nt: TGTGCCAGCAGTTCTGGACTACTGGCGGGAGCTTTCTTT
cdr3_aa: CASSSGLLAGAFF

d_call: NA
j_call: TRBJ1-2
clone_size: NA
v_call: TRBV28
cdr3_nt: TGTGCCAGCAGGCCGGACAGCCCATATGGCTACACCTTC
cdr3_aa: CASRPDSPYGYTF

d_call: NA
j_call: TRBJ2-2
clone_size: NA
v_call: TRBV28
cdr3_nt: TGTGCCAGCAGTTTGGGTGGGACTTCGAACACCGGGGAGCTGTTTTTT
cdr3_aa: CASSLGGTSNTGELFF

d_call: NA
j_call: TRBJ1-4
clone_size: NA
v_call: TRBV28
cdr3_nt: TGTGCCAGCAGTGGGAGGGGTCTGATGAGTAATGAAAAACTGTTTTTT
cdr3_aa: CASSGRGLMSNEKLFF

d_call: NA
j_call: TRBJ1-5
clone_size: NA
v_call: TRBV7-2
cdr3_nt: TGTGCCAGCAGCTTCCCGGGACAGCCCCAGCATTTT
cdr3_aa: CASSFPGQPQHF

d_call: NA
j_call: TRBJ2-3
clone_size: few
v_call: TRBV9
cdr3_nt: TGTGCCAGCAGCCCCAGGGGGGCAGATACGCAGTATTTT
cdr3_aa: CASSPRGADTQYF

d_call: TRBD2
j_call: TRBJ2-3
clone_size: NA
v_call: TRBV5-1
cdr3_nt: TGCGCCAGCAGCTTTCTTCCCGGACTAGCCGCTAGTGCTAGCACAGATACGCAGTATTTT
cdr3_aa: CASSFLPGLAASASTDTQYF

d_call: TRBD1
j_call: TRBJ2-5
clone_size: NA
v_call: TRBV24-1
cdr3_nt: TGTGCCACCAGTGGCCCCGGGACAGCAGCTCAAGAGACCCAGTACTTC
cdr3_aa: CATSGPGTAAQETQYF

d_call: TRBD1
j_call: TRBJ2-1
clone_size: NA
v_call: TRBV10-2
cdr3_nt: TGCGCCAGCAGGGACAGGGGGCCCTATGAGCAGTTCTTC
cdr3_aa: CASRDRGPYEQFF

d_call: TRBD2
j_call: TRBJ2-3
clone_size: many
v_call: TRBV11-2
cdr3_nt: TGTGCCAGCAGCCCGAGGACTAGCGGGGGTTGGGGCACAGATACGCAGTATTTT
cdr3_aa: CASSPRTSGGWGTDTQYF

d_call: NA
j_call: TRBJ1-5
clone_size: few
v_call: TRBV19
cdr3_nt: TGTGCCAGTAGTATCCGGGAAAATCAGCCCCAGCATTTT
cdr3_aa: CASSIRENQPQHF

d_call: TRBD1
j_call: TRBJ1-4
clone_size: NA
v_call: TRBV30
cdr3_nt: TGTGCCGGGGGACAGTGGGGGGATGAAAAACTGTTTTTT
cdr3_aa: CAGGQWGDEKLFF

d_call: NA
j_call: TRBJ2-3
clone_size: NA
v_call: TRBV25-1
cdr3_nt: TGTGCCAGCAGTGAAGGGGGGGGGCGCACAGATACGCAGTATTTT
cdr3_aa: CASSEGGGRTDTQYF

d_call: NA
j_call: TRBJ1-1
clone_size: once
v_call: TRBV18
cdr3_nt: TGTGCCAGCTCACCTTTAGGGGAGAACACTGAAGCTTTCTTT
cdr3_aa: CASSPLGENTEAFF